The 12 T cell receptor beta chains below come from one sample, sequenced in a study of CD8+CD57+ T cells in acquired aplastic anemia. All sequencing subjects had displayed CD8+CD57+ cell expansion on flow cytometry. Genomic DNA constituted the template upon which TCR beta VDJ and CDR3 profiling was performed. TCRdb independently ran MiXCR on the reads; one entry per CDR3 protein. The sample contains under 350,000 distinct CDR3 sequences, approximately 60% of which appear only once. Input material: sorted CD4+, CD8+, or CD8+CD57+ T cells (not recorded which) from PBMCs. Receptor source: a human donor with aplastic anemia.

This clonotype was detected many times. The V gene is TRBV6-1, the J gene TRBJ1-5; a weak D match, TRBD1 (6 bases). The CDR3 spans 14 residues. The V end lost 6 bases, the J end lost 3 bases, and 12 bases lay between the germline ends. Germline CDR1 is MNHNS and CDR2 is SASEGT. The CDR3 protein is CASRIRDNNQPQHF. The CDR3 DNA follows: TGTGCCAGCAGGATCCGGGACAACAATCAGCCCCAGCATTTT.

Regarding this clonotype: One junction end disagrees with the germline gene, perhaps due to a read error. CDR3 protein: CASGQGLGGYTF. In nucleotides, the CDR3 is TGCGCTAGTGGCCAAGGACTCGGCGGCTACACCTTC. The chain links TRBV12-5 to TRBJ1-2; D is unresolved. The CDR3 is made up of 12 amino acids. CDR1 is LGHNT, CDR2 FRNRAP, per germline.

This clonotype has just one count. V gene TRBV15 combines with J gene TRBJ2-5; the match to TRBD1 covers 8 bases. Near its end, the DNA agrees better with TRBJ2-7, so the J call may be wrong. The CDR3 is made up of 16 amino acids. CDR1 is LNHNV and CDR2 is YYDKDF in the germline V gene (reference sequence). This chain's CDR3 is CATSPLGQGDTYEQYF. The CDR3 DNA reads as TGTGCCACCAGCCCACTAGGACAGGGCGATACCTACGAGCAGTACTTC.

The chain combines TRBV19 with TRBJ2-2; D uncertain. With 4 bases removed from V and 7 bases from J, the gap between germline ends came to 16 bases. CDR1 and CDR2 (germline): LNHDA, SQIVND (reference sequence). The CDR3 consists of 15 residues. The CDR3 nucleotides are TGTGCCAGTAGTACCAGTATCGGTAGACACGGGGAGCTGTTTTTT. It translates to CASSTSIGRHGELFF. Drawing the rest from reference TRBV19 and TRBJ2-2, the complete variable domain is DGGITQSPKYLFRKEGQNVTLSCEQNLNHDAMYWYRQDPGQGLRLIYYSQIVNDFQKGDIAEGYSVSREKKESFPLTVTSAQKNPTAFYLCASSTSIGRHGELFFGEGSRLTVL.

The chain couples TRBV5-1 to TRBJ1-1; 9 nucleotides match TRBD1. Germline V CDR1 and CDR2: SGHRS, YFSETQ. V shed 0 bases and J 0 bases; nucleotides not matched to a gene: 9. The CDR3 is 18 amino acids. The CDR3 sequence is CASSLGIRDRDMNTEAFF. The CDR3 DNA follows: TGCGCCAGCAGCTTGGGGATCCGGGACAGGGACATGAACACTGAAGCTTTCTTT.

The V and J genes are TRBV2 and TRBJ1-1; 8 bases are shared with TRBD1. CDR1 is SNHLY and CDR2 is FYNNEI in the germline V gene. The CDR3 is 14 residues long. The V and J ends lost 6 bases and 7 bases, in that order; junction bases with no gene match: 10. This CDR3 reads CASSLTGTGVEAFF. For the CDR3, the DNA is TGTGCCAGCAGCCTAACCGGGACAGGAGTTGAAGCTTTCTTT.

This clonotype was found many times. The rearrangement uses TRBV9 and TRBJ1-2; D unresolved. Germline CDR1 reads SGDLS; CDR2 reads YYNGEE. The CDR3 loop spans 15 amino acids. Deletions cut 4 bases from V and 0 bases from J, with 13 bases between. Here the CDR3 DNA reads TGTGCCAGCAGCTCTTCTCTATCCCCTAACTATGGCTACACCTTC. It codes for CASSSSLSPNYGYTF. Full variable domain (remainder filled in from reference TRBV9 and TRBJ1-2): DSGVTQTPKHLITATGQRVTLRCSPRSGDLSVYWYQQSLDQGLQFLIQYYNGEERAKGNILERFSAQQFPDLHSELNLSSLELGDSALYFCASSSSLSPNYGYTFGSGTRLTVV.

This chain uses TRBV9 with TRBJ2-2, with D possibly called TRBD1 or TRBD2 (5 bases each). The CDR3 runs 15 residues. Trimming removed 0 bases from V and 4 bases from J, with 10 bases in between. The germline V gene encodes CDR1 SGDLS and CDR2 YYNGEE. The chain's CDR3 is CASSVEAGSTGELFF. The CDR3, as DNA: TGTGCCAGCAGCGTAGAAGCAGGGAGCACCGGGGAGCTGTTTTTT.

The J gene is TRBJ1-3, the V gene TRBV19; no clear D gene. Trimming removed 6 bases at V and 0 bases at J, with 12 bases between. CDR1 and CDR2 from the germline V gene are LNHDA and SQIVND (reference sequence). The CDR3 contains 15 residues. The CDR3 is CASRRVGSSGNTIYF. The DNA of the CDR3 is TGTGCCAGTAGGCGGGTAGGCAGCTCTGGAAACACCATATATTTT.

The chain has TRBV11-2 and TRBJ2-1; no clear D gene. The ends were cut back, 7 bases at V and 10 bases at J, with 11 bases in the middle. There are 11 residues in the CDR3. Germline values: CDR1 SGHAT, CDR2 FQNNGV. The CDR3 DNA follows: TGTGCCAGCACCCTGCTAGGGGAGCAGTTCTTC. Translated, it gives CASTLLGEQFF.

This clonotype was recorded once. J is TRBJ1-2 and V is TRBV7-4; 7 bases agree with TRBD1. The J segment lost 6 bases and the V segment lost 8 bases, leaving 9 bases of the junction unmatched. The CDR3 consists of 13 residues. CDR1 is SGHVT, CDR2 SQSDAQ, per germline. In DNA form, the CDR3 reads TGTGCCAGCTCAGGGGGACAGAGGGATGGCTACACCTTC. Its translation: CASSGGQRDGYTF. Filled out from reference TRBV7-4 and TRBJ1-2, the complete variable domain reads GAGVSQSPRYKVAKRGRDVALRCDSISGHVTLYWYRQTLGQGSEVLTYSQSDAQRDKSGRPSGRFSAERPERSVSTLKIQRTEQGDSAVYLCASSGGQRDGYTFGSGTRLTVV.

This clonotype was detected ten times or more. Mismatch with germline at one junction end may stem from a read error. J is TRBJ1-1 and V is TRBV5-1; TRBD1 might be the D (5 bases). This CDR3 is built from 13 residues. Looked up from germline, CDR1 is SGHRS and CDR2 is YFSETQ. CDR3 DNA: TGTGCCAGCAGTTTTACGGGGGGGACTGAAGCTTTCTTT. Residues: CASSFTGGTEAFF.